Below, 27 T cell receptor beta chains from the same sample are listed, as sequenced in a study of blood T cell repertoires in COVID-19. Generated by immunoSEQ multiplex PCR, the TCRdb table keeps only in-frame clones and is missing some. The repertoire consists of 290,000 or so clones, with 87% occurring once and the leading ten covering approximately 2.2%. What was sequenced was peripheral blood. These receptors all come from a man younger than 30 with active or convalescent COVID-19.

This chain uses TRBV20-1 with TRBJ1-5, with D perhaps TRBD1 (5 bases). CDR1 is DFQATT and CDR2 is SNEGSKA in the germline V gene (reference sequence). The CDR3 contains 13 residues. The V end was cut by 3 bases, the J end by 5 bases, with 11 bases between. The DNA for the CDR3 is TGCAGTGCTAGTGGGGGGGGATATCAGCCCCAGCATTTT. This translates into CSASGGGYQPQHF.

The chain links TRBV19 to TRBJ2-1; tentatively, D is TRBD1 (5 bases). The germline V and J ends were trimmed by 1 base and 3 bases, with 13 bases remaining between them. The germline V gene encodes CDR1 LNHDA and CDR2 SQIVND (reference sequence). This CDR3 has 16 amino acids. The CDR3 DNA reads as TGTGCCAGTAGTATAGGACAGATGGGGCACTACAATGAGCAGTTCTTC. This encodes CASSIGQMGHYNEQFF. Complete variable domain (other parts from reference TRBV19 and TRBJ2-1): DGGITQSPKYLFRKEGQNVTLSCEQNLNHDAMYWYRQDPGQGLRLIYYSQIVNDFQKGDIAEGYSVSREKKESFPLTVTSAQKNPTAFYLCASSIGQMGHYNEQFFGPGTRLTVL.

V usage is TRBV7-2 and J usage is TRBJ2-7; the D is unclear. This CDR3 spans 15 amino acids. V was trimmed by 5 bases and J by 3 bases, leaving 17 bases between them. Germline CDR1 and CDR2: SGHTA and FQGNSA. CDR3: CASSLGLSSFYEQYF. CDR3 DNA: TGTGCCAGCAGCCTCGGTCTGAGCTCCTTCTACGAGCAGTACTTC.

The J gene is TRBJ2-5, the V gene TRBV24-1, with TRBD2 matching 12 bases. The ends lost 0 bases at V and 5 bases at J; junction bases unmatched: 6. Germline values: CDR1 KGHDR, CDR2 SFDVKD. This CDR3 is built from 17 residues. The CDR3 loop reads CATSDLSTSGSSETQYF. The CDR3 DNA sequence: TGTGCCACCAGTGATTTGTCGACTAGCGGGAGCTCTGAGACCCAGTACTTC.

The chain uses TRBV7-9 and TRBJ2-7; 9 bases align to TRBD2. V shed 5 bases and J 3 bases; nucleotides not matched to a gene: 14. This CDR3 spans 17 amino acids. CDR1 SEHNR and CDR2 FQNEAQ come from the germline V gene (reference sequence). The chain's CDR3 is CASSPLGTSGPIYEQYF. The CDR3 DNA sequence: TGTGCCAGCAGCCCTTTGGGTACTAGCGGGCCAATCTACGAGCAGTACTTC.

The chain combines TRBV19 with TRBJ2-6; D uncertain. Looked up from germline, CDR1 is LNHDA and CDR2 is SQIVND (reference sequence). V gave up 3 bases and J gave up 2 bases, with 8 bases separating them. The CDR3 spans 15 residues. This CDR3 reads CASSIVSTGANVLTF. In nucleotides, the CDR3 is TGTGCCAGTAGTATTGTTTCTACTGGGGCCAACGTCCTGACTTTC. Supplemented by reference TRBV19 and TRBJ2-6, the full variable domain reads DGGITQSPKYLFRKEGQNVTLSCEQNLNHDAMYWYRQDPGQGLRLIYYSQIVNDFQKGDIAEGYSVSREKKESFPLTVTSAQKNPTAFYLCASSIVSTGANVLTFGAGSRLTVL.

The chain uses TRBV10-1 and TRBJ2-3, with D unresolved. CDR3 length: 12 residues. V was cut by 5 bases and J by 9 bases, with 12 bases left in between. Germline V lookup: CDR1 WNHNN, CDR2 SYGVQD (reference sequence). The CDR3 loop reads CASSNVFGTQYF. Here the CDR3 DNA reads TGCGCCAGCAGTAACGTCTTCGGGACGCAGTATTTT.

The rearrangement joins TRBV6-4 to TRBJ2-1; TRBD2 matches 12 bases. With 0 bases clipped from V and 3 bases from J, the junction kept 9 bases outside the gene matches. There are 19 residues in the CDR3. The germline V gene encodes CDR1 MRHNA and CDR2 SNTAGT. DNA for the CDR3: TGTGCCAGCAGTGACTCTAGGGCTAGCGGGAGGGCGGTCTACAATGAGCAGTTCTTC. Protein: CASSDSRASGRAVYNEQFF.

This sequence joins TRBV7-3 and TRBJ2-5, with 8 positions matching TRBD1. This CDR3 is 15 amino acids long. V lost 5 bases, J lost 4 bases, and 9 bases stayed unmatched. Germline V lookup: CDR1 SGHTA, CDR2 FQGTGA. CDR3 nucleotide sequence: TGTGCCAGCAGCCCCCAGGGGGCTAGCGTAGAGACCCAGTACTTC. The encoded protein is CASSPQGASVETQYF.

The chain recombines TRBV7-8 with TRBJ1-1; possibly TRBD1 for D (5 bases). The ends were cut back, 5 bases at V and 5 bases at J, with 15 bases in the middle. This CDR3 is 14 amino acids long. Germline V gene lookup returns CDR1 SGHVS and CDR2 FQNEAQ. The CDR3: CASSVTGDWTEAFF. CDR3 nucleotide sequence: TGTGCCAGCAGCGTGACCGGGGACTGGACTGAAGCTTTCTTT.

V is TRBV6-5 and J is TRBJ1-3; D might be TRBD1 (6 bases). CDR1 and CDR2 (germline): MNHEY, SVGAGI. V lost 5 bases to trimming and J lost 4 bases, with 15 bases between them. There are 15 residues in the CDR3. CDR3 nucleotides: TGTGCCAGCAGTCCGGGGGGGGCGGCAGGAAACACCATATATTTT. It translates to CASSPGGAAGNTIYF.

The J gene is TRBJ2-1, the V gene TRBV5-4; D is possibly TRBD2 (6 bases). CDR3 length equals 18 residues. Germline loops: CDR1 SGHNT, CDR2 YYREEE (reference sequence). V was trimmed by 1 base and J by 0 bases, leaving 17 bases between them. For the CDR3, the DNA is TGTGCCAGCAGCTTGTGGGGGAGGCTAATAAGCTCCTACAATGAGCAGTTCTTC. Translated, it gives CASSLWGRLISSYNEQFF.

This chain joins TRBV4-2 and TRBJ2-3, with 8 nucleotides matching TRBD2. V lost 2 bases and J lost 4; bases outside the gene matches: 5. This CDR3 spans 15 amino acids. CDR1 is LGHNA and CDR2 is YNFKEQ in the germline V gene. The DNA for the CDR3 is TGTGCCAGCAGCCAACAAGCGGGAGAGGCAGATACGCAGTATTTT. This sequence encodes CASSQQAGEADTQYF.

The rearrangement joins TRBV24-1 to TRBJ2-5, with a tentative D call TRBD1 (6 bases). V gave up 0 bases and J gave up 4 bases, with 11 bases separating them. The CDR3 has 15 amino acids. The germline V gene has CDR1 KGHDR and CDR2 SFDVKD. The CDR3 DNA reads TGTGCCACCAGTGATTTGTCAGGGGCCGCAGAGACCCAGTACTTC. This encodes CATSDLSGAAETQYF.

The chain is built from TRBV28 and TRBJ2-2, with TRBD2 as a possible D gene (5 bases). Germline loops: CDR1 MDHEN, CDR2 SYDVKM. The CDR3 consists of 16 residues. Trimming stripped 6 bases from V and 4 bases from J, with 18 bases between. DNA of the CDR3: TGTGCCAGCAGAGCCCCCCAAGAGGGAATCACCGGGGAGCTGTTTTTT. This encodes CASRAPQEGITGELFF. Full variable domain (rest looked up from reference TRBV28 and TRBJ2-2): DVKVTQSSRYLVKRTGEKVFLECVQDMDHENMFWYRQDPGLGLRLIYFSYDVKMKEKGDIPEGYSVSREKKERFSLILESASTNQTSMYLCASRAPQEGITGELFFGEGSRLTVL.

The CDR3 here is CATSRDRVNSPLHF. Written as DNA, the CDR3 is TGTGCCACCAGCAGAGACAGGGTTAATTCACCCCTCCACTTT. V gene TRBV15 combines with J gene TRBJ1-6; TRBD1 might be the D (5 bases). Germline V CDR1 and CDR2: LNHNV, YYDKDF (reference sequence). The CDR3 is 14 residues long. The germline V and J ends were trimmed by 0 bases and 6 bases, with 6 bases remaining between them.

The chain uses TRBV4-1 and TRBJ2-1; no clear D. Germline V gene lookup returns CDR1 MGHRA and CDR2 YSYEKL. Trimming pared 2 bases from V and 7 bases from J, leaving 3 bases between. The CDR3 extends over 11 amino acids. The CDR3, as DNA: TGCGCCAGCAGCCAATATAATGAGCAGTTCTTC. Translation gives CASSQYNEQFF.

In regard to this clone: Different DNA sequences within this sample yield the same CDR3. The rearrangement links TRBV4-1 to TRBJ1-5, with D maybe TRBD1 (6 bases). Trimming took 1 base from V and 2 from J, leaving 6 bases between them. CDR1 MGHRA and CDR2 YSYEKL come from the germline V gene. The CDR3 spans 14 residues. DNA of the CDR3: TGCGCCAGCAGCCAAGGGACAGGCAATCAGCCCCAGCATTTT. Translation gives CASSQGTGNQPQHF.

This rearrangement joins TRBV2 to TRBJ2-2; D gene unclear. The CDR3 loop spans 15 amino acids. From germline, CDR1 is SNHLY and CDR2 FYNNEI. The V gene lost 7 bases and the J gene lost 0 bases, with 12 bases spanning the gap. CDR3 protein: CASNPRGTNTGELFF. CDR3 nucleotide sequence: TGTGCCAGCAACCCCCGAGGCACGAACACCGGGGAGCTGTTTTTT.

This clone has only a few counts. The J gene is TRBJ1-2, the V gene TRBV21-1; TRBD1 is the table's D call and was not checked against the DNA. TRBV21-1 is described as a pseudogene. The CDR3 runs to 16 residues. CDR3 loop: CASSNHHGPDNYGYTF. The CDR3 DNA sequence: TGTGCCAGCAGCAATCATCATGGGCCCGATAACTATGGCTACACCTTC.

The chain links TRBV19 to TRBJ1-2; TRBD1 matches 8 bases. With V trimmed by 9 bases and J by 7 bases, 7 bases remained unmatched. The CDR3 sequence is 12 residues long. Germline V gene lookup returns CDR1 LNHDA and CDR2 SQIVND (reference sequence). The chain's CDR3 is CASNTGGPGYTF. CDR3 in DNA: TGTGCCAGCAACACAGGGGGGCCTGGCTACACCTTC.

The rearrangement uses TRBV12-3 or TRBV12-4 and TRBJ1-5; TRBD1 agrees at 7 bases. The CDR3 loop spans 13 amino acids. The V and J ends lost 6 bases and 4 bases, in that order; junction bases with no gene match: 3. The CDR3, as DNA: TGTGCCAGCAGCACGACAGGGAATCAGCCCCAGCATTTT. This gives the protein CASSTTGNQPQHF.

The CDR3 region has the DNA TGCGCCAGCCTTTTAGCGCCTTCCTACGAGCAGTACTTC. It codes for CASLLAPSYEQYF. J is TRBJ2-7 and V is TRBV10-2; possible D gene TRBD2, 5 bases. In germline, CDR1 is WSHSY, CDR2 SAAADI. V dropped 8 bases and J dropped 1 base, with 12 bases sitting between them. The length of the CDR3 is 13 residues.

The chain has TRBV7-9 and TRBJ1-1, with 9 bases matching TRBD1. This CDR3 spans 14 amino acids. The J segment lost 4 bases and the V segment lost 5 bases, leaving 5 bases of the junction unmatched. Germline V gives CDR1 SEHNR, CDR2 FQNEAQ (reference sequence). The CDR3 DNA is TGTGCCAGCAGCCCGGACAGGGGTAGCACTGAAGCTTTCTTT. This codes for CASSPDRGSTEAFF.

The chain recombines TRBV5-1 with TRBJ1-4; the D is unclear. This CDR3 is 16 amino acids long. V was shortened by 0 bases and J by 0 bases, with 9 bases between the two germline ends. Germline V gene sequence: CDR1 SGHRS, CDR2 YFSETQ. The CDR3 bases are TGCGCCAGCAGCTTGGACAAAGATGCAACTAATGAAAAACTGTTTTTT. This sequence encodes CASSLDKDATNEKLFF.

This clone came up once. The chain recombines TRBV28 with TRBJ1-1; 7 positions agree with TRBD1. CDR1 is MDHEN, CDR2 SYDVKM, per germline. Trimming at V came to 7 bases and at J to 4 bases, leaving 9 bases not matched to a gene. This CDR3 spans 14 amino acids. The CDR3 protein is CASTSGAGGTEAFF. As DNA, the CDR3 is TGTGCCAGCACCTCCGGGGCAGGGGGCACTGAAGCTTTCTTT.

The table lists this clone with a count of one. CDR3 nucleotides: TGCGCCAGCAGCTCCCGGGACAGACTAGAGGGCTACACCTTC. Protein sequence: CASSSRDRLEGYTF. This chain connects TRBV5-1 to TRBJ1-2; 7 bases map to TRBD1. V lost 3 bases, J lost 8 bases, and 10 bases stayed unmatched. CDR1 is SGHRS, CDR2 YFSETQ, per germline. The CDR3 runs to 14 residues.